The next 21 T cell receptor beta chains were all read from a single sample in a study of blood T cell repertoires in COVID-19. TCRdb's table, derived via immunoSEQ multiplex PCR, lists solely in-frame clones and lacks some. Among around 230,000 clones listed, roughly 90% were seen once. Sequenced material: PBMCs or T cells enriched from blood (not recorded which). The receptor set was obtained from a man younger than 35 with acute COVID-19.

The genes are TRBV3-1 (or the pseudogene TRBV3-2) and TRBJ2-7; tentatively, D is TRBD2 (6 bases). Looked up from germline, CDR1 is LGHDT and CDR2 is YNNKEL (reference sequence). The V end was cut by 5 bases, the J end by 7 bases, with 18 bases between. This CDR3 has 14 amino acids. In DNA, the CDR3 is TGTGCCAGCAGCTGGGAGGAGGGGACGGGGGAGCAGTACTTC. It is translated as CASSWEEGTGEQYF.

The chain's CDR3 is CASSLSWDRTLNTEAFF. The DNA for the CDR3 is TGTGCCAGCAGTCTAAGCTGGGACAGAACGTTGAACACTGAAGCTTTCTTT. The chain combines TRBV28 with TRBJ1-1; 7 positions match TRBD1. The J segment lost 0 bases and the V segment lost 5 bases, leaving 12 bases of the junction unmatched. Per the germline V gene, CDR1 is MDHEN and CDR2 is SYDVKM. The CDR3 has 17 residues.

The CDR3 region is CASSLRRQGVYGYTF. The CDR3 DNA sequence: TGTGCCAGCAGTTTAAGGAGACAGGGCGTCTATGGCTACACCTTC. The chain recombines TRBV28 with TRBJ1-2; 7 nucleotides align to TRBD1. The CDR3 has 15 residues. The V and J ends lost 2 bases and 4 bases, in that order; junction bases with no gene match: 7. Germline V gene lookup returns CDR1 MDHEN and CDR2 SYDVKM.

The CDR3 nucleotides read TGTGCCAGCAGTCCTCTCTATGTCCAAGCGAACACCGGGGAGCTGTTTTTT. Its translation: CASSPLYVQANTGELFF. The chain employs TRBV9 and TRBJ2-2; D not resolved. From germline, CDR1 is SGDLS and CDR2 YYNGEE. The CDR3 totals 17 residues. Trimming left V 5 bases short and J 0 bases short, with 17 bases between.

The chain recombines TRBV27 with TRBJ2-7; 9 bases line up with TRBD2. This CDR3 has 15 amino acids. Germline V CDR1 and CDR2: MNHEY, SMNVEV (reference sequence). Trimming at V came to 5 bases and at J to 2 bases, leaving 7 bases not matched to a gene. The CDR3 DNA reads TGTGCCAGCAGTCCCCTAGCGGGATTAACCTACGAGCAGTACTTC. It is translated as CASSPLAGLTYEQYF.

This clone was counted many times. V is TRBV19 and J is TRBJ2-2; the D gene is possibly TRBD1 (6 bases). The CDR3 covers 15 residues. V was shortened by 4 bases and J by 2 bases, with 11 bases between the two germline ends. Germline V gene lookup returns CDR1 LNHDA and CDR2 SQIVND (reference sequence). CDR3 coding DNA: TGTGCCAGTAGTACGACAGGAGATAACACCGGGGAGCTGTTTTTT. This encodes CASSTTGDNTGELFF.

The CDR3 nucleotides are TGTGCCAGCAGTCGACAGGTGGGCACTGAAGCTTTCTTT. It is translated as CASSRQVGTEAFF. The genes are TRBV7-9 and TRBJ1-1; D might be TRBD1 (6 bases). Trimming took off 6 bases at V and 4 bases at J, with 12 bases between the two ends. The CDR3 spans 13 residues. CDR1 and CDR2 (germline): SEHNR, FQNEAQ (reference sequence).

The chain joins TRBV30 to TRBJ1-4; weak D call: TRBD1 (5 bases). The CDR3 spans 15 residues. Germline-derived CDR1 and CDR2 are GTSNPN and SVGIG (reference sequence). V lost 2 bases to trimming and J lost 5 bases, with 15 bases between them. Written as DNA, the CDR3 is TGTGCCTGGAGTCACCCCGGGACTGACAATGAAAAACTGTTTTTT. Encoded protein: CAWSHPGTDNEKLFF. Full variable domain (remainder filled in from reference TRBV30 and TRBJ1-4): SQTIHQWPATLVQPVGSPLSLECTVEGTSNPNLYWYRQAAGRGLQLLFYSVGIGQISSEVPQNLSASRPQDRQFILSSKKLLLSDSGFYLCAWSHPGTDNEKLFFGSGTQLSVL.

The genes are TRBV19 and TRBJ2-2; 9 bases are shared with TRBD2. The V gene end was trimmed by 10 bases and the J gene end by 2 bases; junction bases not matched to a gene: 26. Per germline, CDR1 LNHDA and CDR2 SQIVND (reference sequence). There are 21 residues in the CDR3. CDR3 sequence (DNA): TGTGCCACTAAGGGAAGCGGGAGGACCTACCTTCGCAACGACAACACCGGGGAGCTGTTTTTT. It specifies CATKGSGRTYLRNDNTGELFF.

The chain combines TRBV30 with TRBJ2-5; 9 positions match TRBD2. Per germline, CDR1 GTSNPN and CDR2 SVGIG (reference sequence). V gave up 0 bases and J gave up 3 bases; unmatched junction bases: 2. The CDR3 consists of 14 residues. CDR3 sequence (DNA): TGTGCCTGGAGTGTATTAGCGGGAGAAGAGACCCAGTACTTC. Protein: CAWSVLAGEETQYF.

The chain has TRBV2 and TRBJ2-7; TRBD1 agrees at 8 bases. The CDR3 length is 15 residues. Looked up from germline, CDR1 is SNHLY and CDR2 is FYNNEI. The J segment lost 2 bases and the V segment lost 5 bases, leaving 8 bases of the junction unmatched. The CDR3 region has the DNA TGTGCCAGCAGTCATTCCGGGACAGGAACCTACGAGCAGTACTTC. Its protein product is CASSHSGTGTYEQYF.

The V gene is TRBV6-5, the J gene TRBJ1-2, with 7 positions matching TRBD1. Per germline, CDR1 MNHEY and CDR2 SVGAGI. This CDR3 is built from 14 residues. With V trimmed by 6 bases and J by 5 bases, 9 bases remained unmatched. CDR3 DNA: TGTGCCAGCAGCCCAACAGGGGAGGAGTATGGCTACACCTTC. Amino acids: CASSPTGEEYGYTF.

The genes are TRBV10-3 and TRBJ1-2; a possible D gene is TRBD1 (6 bases). The CDR3 runs 12 residues. Germline CDR1 and CDR2: ENHRY and SYGVKD. V was clipped by 3 bases and J by 8 bases, with 10 bases between them. The chain's CDR3 is CAISERTDGYTF. The CDR3 nucleotides are TGTGCCATCAGTGAAAGGACAGACGGCTACACCTTC.

The genes are TRBV11-2 and TRBJ2-5; 7 bases map to TRBD2. Germline trimming cut 1 base from V and 2 bases from J; bases unmatched to any gene: 4. The CDR3 sequence is 15 residues long. Germline V gene data show CDR1 as SGHAT and CDR2 as FQNNGV. The CDR3 DNA reads TGTGCCAGCAGCTTAGGGGCTAGCGGACAAGAGACCCAGTACTTC. Protein product: CASSLGASGQETQYF.

The chain couples TRBV5-4 to TRBJ2-4, with 10 bases lining up with TRBD1. The CDR3 spans 16 residues. The V and J ends lost 4 bases and 8 bases, in that order; junction bases with no gene match: 12. Germline CDR1 is SGHNT and CDR2 is YYREEE (reference sequence). DNA for the CDR3: TGTGCCAGCAGCAGGGGACAGGGGCATGCCGGAGACATTCAGTACTTC. The encoded protein is CASSRGQGHAGDIQYF. Using reference TRBV5-4 and TRBJ2-4 for the parts outside the CDR3, the full variable domain is ETGVTQSPTHLIKTRGQQVTLRCSSQSGHNTVSWYQQALGQGPQFIFQYYREEENGRGNFPPRFSGLQFPNYSSELNVNALELDDSALYLCASSRGQGHAGDIQYFGAGTRLSVL.

V is TRBV19 and J is TRBJ1-5, with 9 nucleotides matching TRBD1. The CDR3 consists of 16 residues. CDR1 is LNHDA, CDR2 SQIVND, per germline (reference sequence). The junction had 8 bases not matched to a gene; V was cut back by 5 bases and J by 3 bases. CDR3 protein: CASSPPDRGSNQPQHF. CDR3 bases: TGTGCCAGTAGTCCCCCGGACAGGGGCTCCAATCAGCCCCAGCATTTT.

The CDR3: CASSKLFTNFSNQPQHF. CDR3 bases: TGTGCCAGCAGTAAACTATTCACAAACTTTAGCAATCAGCCCCAGCATTTT. The chain recombines TRBV2 with TRBJ1-5; D call uncertain. The CDR3 has 17 residues. Trimming took 5 bases from V and 0 from J, leaving 17 bases between them. The germline gives CDR1 SNHLY, CDR2 FYNNEI.

The V gene is TRBV20-1, the J gene TRBJ1-2; D not resolved. Trimming stripped 3 bases from V and 7 bases from J, with 15 bases between. The CDR3 runs to 13 residues. CDR1 is DFQATT, CDR2 SNEGSKA, per germline (reference sequence). The CDR3 nucleotides are TGCAGTGCTAGTTTCCAGGAAGAGAGTGGCTACACCTTC. Translated: CSASFQEESGYTF.

The J gene is TRBJ1-2, the V gene TRBV29-1; 8 bases line up with TRBD1. With 3 bases clipped from V and 4 bases from J, the junction kept 10 bases outside the gene matches. The CDR3 sequence is 15 residues long. The germline CDR1 and CDR2 sequences are SQVTM and ANQGSEA. The chain's CDR3 is CSVDAPDRVSYGYTF. In DNA form, the CDR3 reads TGCAGCGTTGATGCCCCGGACAGGGTGAGCTATGGCTACACCTTC.

The V gene is TRBV28, the J gene TRBJ2-7; no definite D call. V lost 4 bases, J lost 8 bases, and 12 bases lay in between. The CDR3 is 12 residues long. CDR1 is MDHEN, CDR2 SYDVKM, per germline. The CDR3 DNA sequence: TGTGCCAGCAGTTCGAGCGCCCCGCAGCAGTACTTC. It translates to CASSSSAPQQYF.

The chain has TRBV18 and TRBJ2-7; 9 bases align to TRBD1. The CDR3 contains 14 residues. CDR1 is KGHSH and CDR2 is LQKENI in the germline V gene. V dropped 3 bases and J dropped 5; count of bases not matched to a gene: 5. CDR3 sequence (DNA): TGTGCCAGCTCACCCCCCCGGGACAGGGACGAGCAGTACTTC. Its translation: CASSPPRDRDEQYF.